This TCR beta chain derives from a study of blood T cell repertoires in COVID-19 (TCRdb year 2020). Looking at the study overall: The collaborator samples originated in the United States, Italy and Spain and spanned the acute and convalescent phases of COVID-19. Where HLA class I and class II types were available, the types were taken from metadata supplied by the sample provider, not from assay-based typing. The samples were drawn from two sources: the first 160 participants of the ongoing ImmuneRACE study, and 950 to 1,500 subjects contributed by 6 global collaborators. Subjects who had been exposed to COVID-19, were actively infected with it, or had recovered from it provided the deeply sampled blood TCRbeta repertoires that made up the dataset. The material from the prospective study consisted of cDNA or gDNA derived from T cells, B-cell-depleted T cells, or PBMCs. A freely available public database, intended as a resource for researchers studying the immune response to SARS-CoV-2, is where the repertoires were released. Sample metadata almost always included a de-identified subject ID, COVID-19 status, age in years and sex.

Comment on this clone: Its antigen has not been determined. Base qualities are not provided; no much larger clone lies one nucleotide away.

Whole blood was collected in K2EDTA tubes by collaborating institutions according to the institutions' own protocols. For TCRbeta analysis, collaborators shipped samples in one of three forms: frozen whole blood, isolated PBMCs, or DNA extracted from either of those sample types. Summary of the overall study and its limitations: Clinical and demographic metadata were provided uncurated, with the amount varying by source and participant.

TCRbeta CDR3 regions were amplified from genomic DNA by means of the immunoSEQ Assay, a bias-controlled multiplex PCR. In the paper's pipeline: Within the assay, amplification of reference gene primers was used to estimate how many nucleated cells each sample contained. Sequence reads were collapsed and filtered to measure the absolute abundance of every unique TCRbeta CDR3 rearrangement. For each sample, productive Simpson clonality was calculated as the square root of Simpson's diversity index across productive rearrangements. In TCRdb, the immuneACCESS table is reduced to in-frame sequences with V and J assigned. These tables do not hold every clone; where another copy was compared, an unresolved V gene accounts for under half, and the others remain unexplained. The D gene and trimming were derived from the DNA, and the V and J assignments and clone size from that table. In this sample the table shows about 94,000 clones, approximately 80% of which occur a single time. Clones ranked in the top ten supply roughly 20% of the sample.

The TCR originated in a human donor in a cohort sampled during active COVID-19. Sequencing input: peripheral blood.

CDR3 protein: CASSPVSGRGVAKNIQYF. The DNA sequence is given as TGTGCCAGCAGTCCCGTGTCCGGGAGGGGGGTGGCCAAAAACATTCAGTACTTC. Recombination linked TRBV28 to TRBJ2-4, with 8 middle bases fitting TRBD2. Spanning cysteine to phenylalanine, the CDR3 consists of 18 amino acids. Only the CDR3 DNA stays, 54 bases, in frame from base 1. CDR1 is given as MDHEN and CDR2 as SYDVKM, both from the germline V gene. Here V drops 5 bases and J drops 1 base, and the junction holds 13 bases not matched to any gene.